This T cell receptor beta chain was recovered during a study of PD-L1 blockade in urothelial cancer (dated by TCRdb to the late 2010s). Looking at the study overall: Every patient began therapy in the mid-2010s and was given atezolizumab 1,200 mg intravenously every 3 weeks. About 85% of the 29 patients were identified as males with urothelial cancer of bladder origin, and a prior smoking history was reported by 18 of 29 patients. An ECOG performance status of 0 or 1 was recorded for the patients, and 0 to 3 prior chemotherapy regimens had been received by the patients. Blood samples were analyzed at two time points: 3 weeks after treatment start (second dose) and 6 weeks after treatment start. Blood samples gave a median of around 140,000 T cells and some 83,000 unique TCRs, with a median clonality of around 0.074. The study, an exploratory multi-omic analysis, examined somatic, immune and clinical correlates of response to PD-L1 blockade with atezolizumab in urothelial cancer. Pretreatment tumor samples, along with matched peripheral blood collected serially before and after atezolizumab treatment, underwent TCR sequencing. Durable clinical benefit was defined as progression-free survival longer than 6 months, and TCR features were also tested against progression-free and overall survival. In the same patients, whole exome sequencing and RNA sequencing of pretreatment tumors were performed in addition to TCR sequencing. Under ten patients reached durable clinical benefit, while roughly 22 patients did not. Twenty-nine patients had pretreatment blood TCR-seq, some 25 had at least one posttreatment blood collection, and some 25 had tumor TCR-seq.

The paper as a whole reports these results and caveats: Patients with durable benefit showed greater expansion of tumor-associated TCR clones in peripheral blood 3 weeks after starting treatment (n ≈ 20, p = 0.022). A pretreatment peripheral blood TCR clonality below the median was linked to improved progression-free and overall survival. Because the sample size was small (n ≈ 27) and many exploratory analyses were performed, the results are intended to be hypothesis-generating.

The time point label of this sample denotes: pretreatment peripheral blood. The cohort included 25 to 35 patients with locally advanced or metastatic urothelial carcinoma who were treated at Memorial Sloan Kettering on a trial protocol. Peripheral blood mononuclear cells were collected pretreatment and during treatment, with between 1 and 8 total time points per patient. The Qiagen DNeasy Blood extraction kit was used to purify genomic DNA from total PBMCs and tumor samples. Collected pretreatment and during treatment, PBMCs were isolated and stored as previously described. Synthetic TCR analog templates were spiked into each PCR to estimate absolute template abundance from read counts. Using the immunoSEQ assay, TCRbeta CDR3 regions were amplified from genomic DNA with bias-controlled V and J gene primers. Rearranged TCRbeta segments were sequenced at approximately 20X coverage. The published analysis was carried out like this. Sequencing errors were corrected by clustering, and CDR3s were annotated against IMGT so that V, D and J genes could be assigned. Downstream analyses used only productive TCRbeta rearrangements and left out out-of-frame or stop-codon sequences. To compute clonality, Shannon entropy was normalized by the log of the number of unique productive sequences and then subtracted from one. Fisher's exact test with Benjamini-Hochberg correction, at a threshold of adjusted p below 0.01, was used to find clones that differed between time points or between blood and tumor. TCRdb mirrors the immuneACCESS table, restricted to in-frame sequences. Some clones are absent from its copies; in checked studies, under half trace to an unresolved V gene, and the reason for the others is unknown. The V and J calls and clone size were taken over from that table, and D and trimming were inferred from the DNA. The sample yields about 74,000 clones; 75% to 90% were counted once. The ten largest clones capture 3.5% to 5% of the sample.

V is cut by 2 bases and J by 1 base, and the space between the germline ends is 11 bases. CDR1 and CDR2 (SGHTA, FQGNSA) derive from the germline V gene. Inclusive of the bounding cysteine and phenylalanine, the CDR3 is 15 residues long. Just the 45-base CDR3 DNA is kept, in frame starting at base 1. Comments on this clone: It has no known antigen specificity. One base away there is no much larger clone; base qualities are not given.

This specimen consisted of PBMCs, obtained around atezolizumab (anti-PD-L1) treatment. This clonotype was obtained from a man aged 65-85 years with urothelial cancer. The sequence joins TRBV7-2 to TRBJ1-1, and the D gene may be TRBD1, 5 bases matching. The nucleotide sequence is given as TGTGCCAGCAGCTTATTACAGGCTAGGAACACTGAAGCTTTCTTT. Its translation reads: CASSLLQARNTEAFF. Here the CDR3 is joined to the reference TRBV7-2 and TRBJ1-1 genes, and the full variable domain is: GAGVSQSPSNKVTEKGKDVELRCDPISGHTALYWYRQSLGQGLEFLIYFQGNSAPDKSGLPSDRFSAERTGGSVSTLTIQRTQQEDSAVYLCASSLLQARNTEAFFGQGTRLTVV.